This TCR beta chain was captured by sequencing in a study of T cell repertoires in cytomegalovirus infection. The wider study: Recently identified HLA-C-restricted CMV epitopes were used, and well-studied HLA-B-restricted CMV epitopes were used as well.

General observations from the study: Dominating the ex vivo response were TCR beta clonotypes that were CMV-specific and HLA-C-restricted. Cumulative frequency of public TCR beta families picked out carriers of CMV plus the relevant HLA.

TCRdb called the reads again in MiXCR, with one record for every CDR3 protein. The table lists about 740,000 distinct CDR3 sequences, 33% of them singletons. This clonotype was found a few times. Its antigen is unknown. This CDR3 contains 15 residues. Germline assignment: CDR1 ENHRY and CDR2 SYGVKD. The V end lost 0 bases, the J end lost 1 base, and 10 bases lay between the germline ends. The J gene is TRBJ2-7, the V gene TRBV10-3; a weak D match, TRBD2 (5 bases). This specimen consisted of cultured PBMCs, obtained from culture after CMV antigen stimulation. The sequence was collected from a human donor in good health (CMV status not recorded). Some clones in this sample may be carry-over from other donors' samples. The CDR3 loop is CAISESGGESYEQYF. The CDR3 nucleotides are TGTGCCATCAGTGAGTCGGGTGGGGAGTCCTACGAGCAGTACTTC.